This paragraph reports one TCR beta chain. The data were taken from a study of TIL therapy for anti-PD-1-resistant metastatic lung cancer. Time point defined: pre-treatment sample, taken before nivolumab and TIL therapy. The CDR3 has 14 amino acids. Trimming removed 4 bases from V and 6 bases from J, with 13 bases in between. Germline CDR1 ENHRY, CDR2 SYGVKD. This was the immunoSEQ v3 assay. Sequencing depth was 1.5 million to 2 million read pairs for survey level, 5-6 million for deep. The assay was immunoSEQ multiplex PCR, and TCRdb's table has in-frame clones only and misses some. The sample holds about 50,000 clones, around 79% seen once.

The chain has TRBV10-3 and TRBJ2-4; D is possibly TRBD2 (6 bases). This receptor was obtained from a woman aged 30-79 years with non-small cell lung cancer. Sequences were derived from blood, sampled at baseline. CDR3: CAISVGGNGNIQYF. DNA of the CDR3: TGTGCCATCAGTGTGGGCGGGAACGGAAACATTCAGTACTTC.